This is a list of T cell receptor beta chains from one sample in a study of CD8+CD57+ T cells in acquired aplastic anemia. TCRdb used MiXCR to reprocess the reads, holding one entry per CDR3 protein. The sample consists of just over 400,000 distinct CDR3 sequences, around 68% of them appearing once. The source material was sorted CD4+, CD8+, or CD8+CD57+ T cells (not recorded which) from PBMCs. These receptors were taken from a human donor in good health, serving as a control. CDR3s include the opening cysteine and the closing phenylalanine or tryptophan. Fields, in order: clone size, D gene, J gene, V gene, CDR3 DNA, CDR3 protein. A D gene is named only where the DNA matches it firmly. Rows may omit the clone size; those that give it use once, few, many or a size class.

many TRBD1 TRBJ2-1 TRBV6-1 TGTGCCAGCATCCTGGGGAACAGGGGAAGGGATGAGCAGTTCTTC CASILGNRGRDEQFF
many NA TRBJ1-1 TRBV7-2 TGTGCCAGCAGCTTAGTTCCGGGCGCTGAAGCTTTCTTT CASSLVPGAEAFF
NA NA TRBJ2-7 TRBV20-1 TGCAGTGCTAGGGCGGCGGGGAGCTCCTACGAGCAGTACTTC CSARAAGSSYEQYF
NA NA TRBJ2-7 TRBV20-1 TGCAGTGCTGGGGGGGCAGGGTTCTCCGAGCAGTACTTC CSAGGAGFSEQYF
NA NA TRBJ1-2 TRBV7-2 TGTGCCAGCAGTCCTGGACAGTCGGCTGTCACTATCTACACCTTC CASSPGQSAVTIYTF
many NA TRBJ1-3 TRBV9 TGTGCCAGCAGCCCGGGGGTGGGTTTAATGAGTGGAAACACCATATATTTT CASSPGVGLMSGNTIYF
once TRBD1 TRBJ2-7 TRBV29-1 TGCAGCGTTGTTCTTGGCGGGACAGGGTTAGGCGAGCAGTACTTC CSVVLGGTGLGEQYF
NA TRBD1 TRBJ1-6 TRBV4-1 TGCGCCAACAGCCAAGCCCCGGGACAGGGGTTTGGTTCACCCCTCCACTTT CANSQAPGQGFGSPLHF
NA TRBD1 TRBJ1-1 TRBV5-1 TGTGCCAGCAGCCCGACAGGGGGGACGAACACTGAAGCTTTCTTT CASSPTGGTNTEAFF
many NA TRBJ1-4 TRBV7-9 TGTGCCAGCAGCTTAGTGGGGATCGATGAAAAACTGTTTTTT CASSLVGIDEKLFF
NA NA TRBJ1-5 TRBV20-1 TGCAGTGCTAGAGATCGAGGGGTAAGCAATCAGCCCCAGCATTTT CSARDRGVSNQPQHF
many NA TRBJ1-1 TRBV30 TGTGCCTGGAGTAAGGGTATGAACACTGAAGCTTTCTTT CAWSKGMNTEAFF
many NA TRBJ1-1 TRBV6-2/TRBV6-3 TGTGCCAGCAGTGCCCCGAGGAGGAACACTGAAGCTTTCTTT CASSAPRRNTEAFF
NA NA TRBJ2-3 TRBV7-3 TGTGCCAGCATAATAACTGCTACGGAGTATTTT CASIITATEYF
many NA TRBJ2-2 TRBV7-8 TGTGCCAGCAGCCCTGACGGTCTTAGCACCGGGGAGCTGTTTTTT CASSPDGLSTGELFF
NA NA TRBJ2-7 TRBV20-1 TGCAGTGCTAGAAATCCAGGGCCCACTGACGAGCAGTACTTC CSARNPGPTDEQYF
NA NA TRBJ1-1 TRBV30 TGTGCCTGGAGATTCCGGGGGAGCACTGAAGCTTTCTTT CAWRFRGSTEAFF
NA NA TRBJ1-2 TRBV7-2 TGTGCCAGCAGCCCCCACCAGGGGCGAATCTATACCTACACCTTC CASSPHQGRIYTYTF
NA NA TRBJ2-1 TRBV2 TGTGCCAGCAAGGACGGAAAAGCTAACTATGGCCACACCTTC CASKDGKANYGHTF
NA NA TRBJ2-1 TRBV20-1 TGCAGTGCTACGACTTTAGCACGGGAGCAGTTCTTC CSATTLAREQFF
few NA TRBJ1-4 TRBV30 TGTGCCTGGGGCACCGGGACGACTAATGAAAAACTGTTTTTT CAWGTGTTNEKLFF
NA NA TRBJ2-7 TRBV7-8 TGTGCCAGCAGCTTAGTGGAGGTCTCCTACGAGCAGCACTTT CASSLVEVSYEQHF
many TRBD1 TRBJ1-1 TRBV7-2 TGTGCCAGCAGCTCGGAAACAGGGGTGAACACTGAAGCTTTCTTT CASSSETGVNTEAFF
NA NA TRBJ2-5 TRBV7-3 TGTGCCAGCGGTGTTGGAACTCAAGGAGGGACCCAGTACTTC CASGVGTQGGTQYF
NA NA TRBJ2-7 TRBV5-5 TGTGCCAGCAGACTAACGCCGGCGGGGTTCTACGAGCAGTACTTC CASRLTPAGFYEQYF
NA TRBD1 TRBJ1-1 TRBV2 TGTGCCAGCAGCCGGCAGGGGGTCGACACTGAAGCTTTCTTT CASSRQGVDTEAFF
NA NA TRBJ2-1 TRBV7-2 TGTGCCAGCAGCTTCCTCCGACAGAACACCGGGGAGCTGTTC CASSFLRQNTGELF
NA NA TRBJ2-7 TRBV5-1 TGCGCCAGCAGCCAGCCAAAGGCCTCCTACGAGCAGTACTTC CASSQPKASYEQYF
NA NA TRBJ1-2 TRBV5-1 TGCGCCAGCAGCCCAGCCGGGGAGGGCGATGGCTACACCTTC CASSPAGEGDGYTF
NA NA TRBJ2-7 TRBV7-9 TGTGCCAGCAGTCACGCGAAGGGAGCGGGCCGATACGCATACTTC CASSHAKGAGRYAYF
many TRBD2 TRBJ2-2 TRBV4-1 TGCGCCAGCAGCCGGACTAGCGGGGGTGCCGGGGAGCTGTTTTTT CASSRTSGGAGELFF
NA NA TRBJ2-6 TRBV10-3 TGTGCCATCAGCTGGGGGCGAAGGGACACTGAAGCTTTC CAISWGRRDTEAF
NA TRBD1 TRBJ2-3 TRBV6-6 TGTGCCATCAGTTGGGACAGTTCTAGCACAGATACGCAGTATTTT CAISWDSSSTDTQYF
once TRBD1 TRBJ1-6 TRBV20-1 TGCAGTGTCGCCGGCAACAGGGGCCAAGCCCTCCACTTT CSVAGNRGQALHF
NA TRBD1 TRBJ2-5 TRBV20-1 TGCAGTGCAAGGACAGGGGACGAGCAGTCCCAGTACTTC CSARTGDEQSQYF
NA TRBD2 TRBJ2-1 TRBV5-4 TGTGCCAGCAGCTTAGGCGGGGGGGGGGCCTACAATGAGCAGTTCTTC CASSLGGGGAYNEQFF
many NA TRBJ1-2 TRBV6-2/TRBV6-3 TGTGCCAGCAGACAGACAGCCTCCCTCTATGGCTACACCTTC CASRQTASLYGYTF
NA TRBD1 TRBJ1-5 TRBV6-4 TGTGCCAGCAGCGGTCAGGGGGGGGGAGGGCAGCCCCAGCATTTT CASSGQGGGGQPQHF
once NA TRBJ1-2 TRBV9 TGTGCCAGCAGCTTTACGGCAATTAACTATGGCTACTCCTTC CASSFTAINYGYSF
once NA TRBJ2-2 TRBV7-2 TGTGCCAGCAGTTTGGAAACTAGACAGGAGATGGTATTT CASSLETRQEMVF
NA NA TRBJ1-3 TRBV20-1 TGCAGTGTTACGGACCGTAGCTCTGGAAACACCATATATTTT CSVTDRSSGNTIYF
few TRBD2 TRBJ2-2 TRBV6-5 TGTGCCAGCAGTACGAGCGGGGGGGCAGGTACCGGGGAGCTGTTTTTT CASSTSGGAGTGELFF
NA NA TRBJ2-7 TRBV5-1 TGCGCCAGCAGCTTGGAGCCGGGGAAGGCCGGGGAGCTGTACTTC CASSLEPGKAGELYF
NA NA TRBJ2-7 TRBV2 TGTGCCAGCAGGTCCGACCGGGGACTGAACTACAAGCAGTACTTC CASRSDRGLNYKQYF
many NA TRBJ1-5 TRBV6-2/TRBV6-3 TGTGCCAGCAGTTTGGGTATGTATAATCAGCCCCAGCATTTT CASSLGMYNQPQHF
NA NA TRBJ2-5 TRBV20-1 TGCAGTGCTACGAGGACAGGAGGGAACATGGACCAGTACTTC CSATRTGGNMDQYF
NA NA TRBJ2-2 TRBV11-2 TGTGCCAGCAGCCCTCTGGGCAGGTCCGGGGAGCTGTTTTTT CASSPLGRSGELFF
many NA TRBJ2-5 TRBV20-1 TGCAGTGCTAGAGAGTACGAAGAGACCCAGTACTTC CSAREYEETQYF
few NA TRBJ2-5 TRBV20-1 TGCAGTGCTGGATCCGCGGGACAACCTCAAGACACCCAGTACTTC CSAGSAGQPQDTQYF
NA NA TRBJ2-1 TRBV12-3/TRBV12-4 TGTGCCACCAGCCCAGATCTGGGGGCTACCGGACCCAGTGAGCAGTTCTTC CATSPDLGATGPSEQFF
NA NA TRBJ2-7 TRBV20-1 TGCAGTGCTAGATACGACACTGCCAGCATGAACTACGAGCAGTACTTC CSARYDTASMNYEQYF
once TRBD2 TRBJ2-3 TRBV5-1 TGCGCCAGCAGCTCCGCCGCGGGGGGGGCCACAGATACGCAGTATTTT CASSSAAGGATDTQYF
NA NA TRBJ1-1 TRBV2 TGTGCCAGCAGTAAGGAAAGAGGAACTGAAGCTTTCTTC CASSKERGTEAFF
NA TRBD1 TRBJ2-7 TRBV5-4 TGTGCCAGCAGCGTACAGGGGGTGGTCCTTGGCGAGCAGTACTTC CASSVQGVVLGEQYF
NA TRBD1 TRBJ2-2 TRBV9 TGTGCCACCAGCAGGGCACAGGGGGTGACCGGGGGGCTGTTTTTT CATSRAQGVTGGLFF
NA NA TRBJ1-1 TRBV7-6 TGTGCCAGCAGCTTTCAGGCGATCACTGGAGCTTTCTTT CASSFQAITGAFF
few TRBD1 TRBJ2-3 TRBV25-1 TGTGCCAGCGCCAAGCGAGGGGGCGGGACAGATACGCAGTATTTT CASAKRGGGTDTQYF
once NA TRBJ1-4 TRBV4-1 TGCGCCAGCAGTGCAGGGGAGGGTGAAAAACTGTTTTTT CASSAGEGEKLFF
NA NA TRBJ2-7 TRBV2 TGTGCCAGCAGTGAAGATCCAGGGGATACCTACGAGCAGTACTTC CASSEDPGDTYEQYF